This T cell receptor beta chain was found in a study of blood T cell repertoires in COVID-19. Study-level background: The samples span acute and convalescent COVID-19 from the United States, Italy and Spain. Nucleic acid was either cDNA or gDNA, and it came from T cells, B-cell-depleted T cells, or PBMCs.

This clone was detected ten times or more. Germline V lookup: CDR1 SGHTA, CDR2 FQGTGA. The V and J ends lost 1 base and 7 bases, in that order; junction bases with no gene match: 6. CDR3 length equals 17 residues. In the original processing: The assay estimated nucleated cells by amplifying reference gene primers. Profiling relied on immunoSEQ multiplex PCR, and the TCRdb table lists in-frame clones only, not all of them. The DNA was the basis for D and trimming; V, J and clone size are from that table. The sample includes some 120,000 clones, around 86% seen only once; the top ten take about 12%. Source material: peripheral blood. The chain has TRBV7-3 and TRBJ2-1; TRBD2 aligns across 14 bases. The receptor was derived from a man aged 55-75 years with acute or convalescent COVID-19. CDR3 nucleotide sequence: TGTGCCAGCAGCTTAAGGTCGGGGACTAGCGGGAGTAATGAGCAGTTCTTC. As protein: CASSLRSGTSGSNEQFF.